These 21 T cell receptor beta chains share one sample of origin, sequenced in a study of T cell repertoires in ileal Crohn's disease. The method was immunoSEQ multiplex PCR; TCRdb's version includes in-frame clones alone and lacks a portion of them. Of 5,000 to 6,500 clones in the sample, about four fifths are singletons; the top ten hold 20% to 30%. Sequenced input: ileal tissue. The receptor source for this set is an adult with Crohn's disease.

This chain links TRBV7-8 with TRBJ2-3; 14 bases match TRBD2. The CDR3 totals 17 residues. The V gene end was trimmed by 5 bases and the J gene end by 0 bases; junction bases not matched to a gene: 4. CDR1 is SGHVS and CDR2 is FQNEAQ in the germline V gene. CDR3 sequence: CASSRLAGGTSTDTQYF. The CDR3 nucleotides read TGTGCCAGCAGCAGACTAGCGGGAGGGACTAGCACAGATACGCAGTATTTT.

CDR3 in DNA: TGCGCCAGCAGGGTTACAGGTGTCCCAGATACGCAGTATTTT. Protein product: CASRVTGVPDTQYF. The chain employs TRBV10-2 and TRBJ2-3; a possible D gene is TRBD1 (5 bases). CDR1 and CDR2 from the germline V gene are WSHSY and SAAADI. Deletions cut 6 bases from V and 4 bases from J, with 14 bases between. The CDR3 has 14 residues.

This chain connects TRBV4-1 to TRBJ2-2; TRBD2 aligns across 8 bases. This CDR3 region has 15 residues. The V gene end was trimmed by 4 bases and the J gene end by 3 bases; junction bases not matched to a gene: 4. CDR1 and CDR2 from the germline V gene are MGHRA and YSYEKL. This chain's CDR3 is CASSRGAGDTGELFF. CDR3 in DNA: TGCGCCAGCAGCCGAGGAGCGGGAGACACCGGGGAGCTGTTTTTT.

The chain uses TRBV29-1 and TRBJ2-3; the D gene is possibly TRBD1 (6 bases). The CDR3 is made up of 15 amino acids. The V end lost 6 bases, the J end lost 0 bases, and 16 bases lay between the germline ends. Germline V lookup: CDR1 SQVTM, CDR2 ANQGSEA. For the CDR3, the DNA is TGCAGCGTCCAGGGGACGGCCAAAAGCACAGATACGCAGTATTTT. It codes for CSVQGTAKSTDTQYF.

This chain links TRBV15 with TRBJ2-7; D gene uncertain. V shed 0 bases and J shed 5 bases, with 8 bases lying between them. CDR3 length: 13 residues. Per germline, CDR1 LNHNV and CDR2 YYDKDF (reference sequence). For the CDR3, the DNA is TGTGCCACCAGCAGAGATGGGCCACACGAGCAGTACTTC. This translates into CATSRDGPHEQYF.

Notes on this clone: This may be a read error: a much more frequent sequence differs by one nucleotide. The J gene is TRBJ1-3, the V gene TRBV5-8; D remains unclear. Germline V gives CDR1 SGHTS, CDR2 YDEGEE. The CDR3 extends over 15 amino acids. Trimming removed 0 bases from V and 0 bases from J, with 7 bases in between. CDR3 nucleotides: TGTGCCAGCAGCTTGGTACAGCTCTCTGGAAACACCATATATTTT. This codes for CASSLVQLSGNTIYF.

This clone came up a few times. The chain recombines TRBV14 with TRBJ2-2, with TRBD1 as a possible D gene (5 bases). Germline CDR1 is SGHDN and CDR2 is FVKESK. The CDR3 has 15 amino acids. With 5 bases removed from V and 4 bases from J, the gap between germline ends came to 14 bases. The CDR3 region has the DNA TGTGCCAGCAGCTCGGACAACTTTCGCACCGGGGAGCTGTTTTTT. Its translation is CASSSDNFRTGELFF.

The genes are TRBV18 and TRBJ2-2; possible D gene TRBD2, 6 bases. In germline, CDR1 is KGHSH, CDR2 LQKENI. Trimming removed 3 bases from V and 7 bases from J, with 15 bases in between. This CDR3 region has 15 residues. This chain's CDR3 is CASSPRGGLLGELFF. In DNA, the CDR3 is TGTGCCAGCTCACCCCGAGGAGGGCTTCTCGGGGAGCTGTTTTTT.

This clone was found a few times. The rearrangement links TRBV27 to TRBJ2-2, with 7 positions matching TRBD1. V lost 4 bases and J lost 4; bases outside the gene matches: 12. The CDR3 sequence is 17 residues long. Germline loops: CDR1 MNHEY, CDR2 SMNVEV (reference sequence). CDR3 amino acids: CASSSRDRSSSTGELFF. CDR3 DNA: TGTGCCAGCAGTTCCCGGGACAGATCATCGAGCACCGGGGAGCTGTTTTTT.

This chain connects TRBV27 to TRBJ2-5; 9 positions match TRBD1. The closer fit of TRBJ2-7 to the DNA end suggests the J call may be wrong. CDR1 and CDR2 from the germline V gene are MNHEY and SMNVEV (reference sequence). The CDR3 totals 13 residues. The CDR3 region is CASSSTGGYEQYF. The CDR3 DNA sequence: TGTGCCAGCAGTTCGACAGGGGGCTACGAGCAGTACTTC.

The chain is built from TRBV5-8 and TRBJ2-5, with 9 bases fitting TRBD1. With the DNA end fitting TRBJ2-7 better, the J assignment may be wrong. Germline CDR1 reads SGHTS; CDR2 reads YDEGEE. This CDR3 comprises 15 residues. The CDR3 DNA reads TGTGCCAGCAGCTTGGGGGACAGGGTAGGCAACGAGCAGTACTTC. Residues: CASSLGDRVGNEQYF.

The chain is built from TRBV4-3 and TRBJ1-1; no reliable D call. From germline, CDR1 is LGHNA and CDR2 YSLEER. The V end lost 1 base, the J end lost 1 base, and 7 bases lay between the germline ends. The CDR3 has 14 residues. CDR3 coding DNA: TGCGCCAGCAGCCAAGTAGGGAGGAACACTGAAGCTTTCTTT. Amino acid sequence: CASSQVGRNTEAFF.

V and J are TRBV10-2 and TRBJ2-3, with 11 bases lining up with TRBD2. The CDR3 sequence is 19 residues long. The V segment lost 6 bases and the J segment 1 base; nucleotides outside the gene matches: 15. Germline V CDR1 and CDR2: WSHSY, SAAADI. The DNA for the CDR3 is TGCGCCAGCAGCCCCGCGAGGGCTAGCGGGAGGTATGGCACAGATACGCAGTATTTT. Protein product: CASSPARASGRYGTDTQYF.

Here the CDR3 DNA reads TGTGCCAGCAGCTTAGCGGGCTCAAATCAGCCCCAGCATTTT. It codes for CASSLAGSNQPQHF. The V and J genes are TRBV7-2 and TRBJ1-5; D is unresolved. This CDR3 spans 14 amino acids. The V gene lost 0 bases and the J gene lost 4 bases, with 7 bases spanning the gap. Germline loops: CDR1 SGHTA, CDR2 FQGNSA. Looking up the rest from reference TRBV7-2 and TRBJ1-5 gives the full variable domain: GAGVSQSPSNKVTEKGKDVELRCDPISGHTALYWYRQSLGQGLEFLIYFQGNSAPDKSGLPSDRFSAERTGGSVSTLTIQRTQQEDSAVYLCASSLAGSNQPQHFGDGTRLSIL.

The J gene is TRBJ2-3, the V gene TRBV19; D is uncertain. This CDR3 has 14 residues. Germline V CDR1 and CDR2: LNHDA, SQIVND (reference sequence). V was shortened by 1 base and J by 6 bases, with 11 bases between the two germline ends. The CDR3 sequence: CASSIGQDLDTQYF. CDR3 DNA: TGTGCCAGTAGTATAGGGCAGGATTTGGATACGCAGTATTTT.

This chain uses TRBV5-6 with TRBJ1-3; D is unclear. CDR3 size: 15 residues. Deletions cut 4 bases from V and 0 bases from J, with 11 bases between. Germline V gene sequence: CDR1 SGHDT, CDR2 YYEEEE. CDR3 nucleotide sequence: TGTGCCAGCAGCCGTGGACTGTTCTCTGGAAACACCATATATTTT. Protein product: CASSRGLFSGNTIYF.

The chain links TRBV23-1 to TRBJ2-1; 8 bases fit TRBD1. Being an ORF, TRBV23-1 has a function that is uncertain. The J segment lost 0 bases and the V segment lost 4 bases, leaving 2 bases of the junction unmatched. The CDR3 extends over 15 amino acids. CDR3 nucleotide sequence: TGCGCCAGCAGTCCGGACAGGGCCTCCTACAATGAGCAGTTCTTC. Its protein is CASSPDRASYNEQFF.

Only one count was recorded for this clone. The chain links TRBV10-3 to TRBJ1-5, with D perhaps TRBD1 (5 bases). Germline lookup yields CDR1 ENHRY and CDR2 SYGVKD. The ends were cut back, 4 bases at V and 3 bases at J, with 10 bases in the middle. This CDR3 has 14 amino acids. The CDR3 sequence is CAISVQGNNQPQHF. CDR3 in DNA: TGTGCCATCAGTGTCCAGGGAAACAATCAGCCCCAGCATTTT.

CDR3 coding DNA: TGCGCCAGCAGCTTGGTAGGGGGACGGAATAACTATGGCTACACCTTC. It encodes CASSLVGGRNNYGYTF. This chain connects TRBV5-1 to TRBJ1-2, with D perhaps matching TRBD1 (6 bases). The CDR3 loop spans 16 amino acids. V lost 0 bases to trimming and J lost 1 base, with 13 bases between them. Germline V gene sequence: CDR1 SGHRS, CDR2 YFSETQ.

This chain connects TRBV27 to TRBJ2-7; 7 bases are a match to TRBD1. Germline loops: CDR1 MNHEY, CDR2 SMNVEV (reference sequence). The CDR3 is 14 amino acids. Germline trimming cut 6 bases from V and 4 bases from J; bases unmatched to any gene: 9. Here the CDR3 DNA reads TGTGCCAGCAGCGGACAGGCCGCGGCATACGAGCAGTACTTC. Translated: CASSGQAAAYEQYF.

The V and J genes are TRBV7-2 and TRBJ2-5; 8 bases map to TRBD2. The end of the DNA fits TRBJ2-7 better, so the J call may be wrong. The CDR3 consists of 15 residues. Germline V gives CDR1 SGHTA, CDR2 FQGNSA. This CDR3 is CASRDNSGTTGEQYF. The CDR3 DNA reads TGTGCCAGCAGGGATAATAGCGGGACGACGGGCGAGCAGTACTTC.